This TCR beta chain emerged from a study of T cell responses to AZD1222 COVID-19 vaccine. On this clone: The antigen remains unidentified.

Between the trimmed V and J ends, which lost 7 bases and 5 bases, there was a span of 27 bases. Germline V lookup: CDR1 SEHNR, CDR2 FQNEAQ (reference sequence). CDR3 length: 17 amino acids. Study results and caveats: The peak T cell response came first, and repertoires were sampled only after it.

Clones were read by immunoSEQ multiplex PCR, and TCRdb kept only the in-frame ones, dropping some. The data hold around 110,000 clones, with more than 85% observed a single time. This chain joins TRBV7-9 and TRBJ2-7; TRBD1 might be the D (8 bases). This TCR was recovered from an adult in good health. The sequencing here drew on peripheral blood, taken on day 0 of AZD1222 vaccination. The CDR3 loop is CASIEGQAIPRGDEQYF. The CDR3 nucleotides are TGTGCCAGCATCGAGGGACAGGCAATTCCTCGGGGGGACGAGCAGTACTTC.